This T cell receptor beta chain was recorded in a study of cytomegalovirus exposure and HLA in healthy donors. Note on this clone: Its antigen is still unknown.

Study conclusions and caveats: Prior analysis indicated that the majority of TCR beta V segments exhibited productivity approximately 87% or approximately 30% of the time. After further analysis at a later stage, some 15,000 TCR beta sequences were associated with HLA alleles at 0.05 false discovery rate. It was 150 to 200 TCR beta chains that were listed as cytomegalovirus-associated. Later analysis demonstrated an association between a missense DCLRE1C variant and TCR beta V- and J-gene trimming.

Use of 60 Vbeta and 13 Jbeta primers characterized the PCR. Clones were sequenced by immunoSEQ multiplex PCR, and TCRdb holds only the in-frame ones, with some missing. Among some 150,000 clones listed, over 75% were seen once. The V end lost 3 bases, the J end lost 6 bases, and 8 bases lay between the germline ends. The CDR3 is made up of 12 amino acids. Germline V gives CDR1 KGHSH, CDR2 LQKENI. The sequencing input was PBMCs. The clonotype comes from a young man in good health and CMV-seropositive. This chain links TRBV18 with TRBJ1-2; D is uncertain. CDR3 protein: CASSPIRDGYTF. CDR3 nucleotides: TGTGCCAGCTCACCGATCCGAGATGGCTACACCTTC.